Each of the 28 T cell receptor beta chains below was sequenced from the same sample in a study of blood T cells in healthy people across ages. Using a J-beta primer mix together with a sample-barcoded 5' primer, a second PCR was run for roughly 7 to 12 cycles. TCRdb called the 5' RACE reads again in MiXCR, with one record for every CDR3 protein. The sample comprises some 850,000 distinct CDR3 sequences, 20% to 30% of which are singletons, and about 3% rests with the top ten. This same sample was also taken into another study, of T cells of mothers and their children.

The sequenced material came from blood. Receptor source: a boy aged 10-17 years in good health.

Only a few counts were recorded for this clonotype. The genes are TRBV7-9 and TRBJ2-5; D gene uncertain. TRBJ2-7 explains the end of the DNA better; the J call may be wrong. The germline CDR1 and CDR2 sequences are SEHNR and FQNEAQ (reference sequence). The CDR3 totals 14 residues. DNA for the CDR3: TGTGCCAGCAGCTTAGGAATGGGATGGCACGAGCAGTACTTC. It codes for CASSLGMGWHEQYF.

This clonotype has just one count. V usage is TRBV29-1 and J usage is TRBJ1-1; D is possibly TRBD1 (5 bases). The CDR3 contains 13 residues. CDR1 is SQVTM, CDR2 ANQGSEA, per germline. CDR3 amino acids: CSAGRQMGPEAFF. In nucleotides, the CDR3 is TGCAGTGCTGGCAGACAGATGGGGCCTGAAGCTTTCTTT.

This clonotype was counted between two and nine times. The chain recombines TRBV28 with TRBJ2-7; D perhaps matches TRBD2 (5 bases). Germline lookup yields CDR1 MDHEN and CDR2 SYDVKM. V was shortened by 3 bases and J by 6 bases, with 18 bases between the two germline ends. This CDR3 has 15 amino acids. CDR3 sequence reads: CASSFERVPGFEQYF. The DNA for the CDR3 is TGTGCCAGCAGTTTTGAGAGGGTTCCTGGGTTCGAGCAGTACTTC.

This clonotype was observed a few times. The chain employs TRBV7-3 and TRBJ2-5; 7 bases are a match to TRBD2. The J call is doubtful: the DNA matches TRBJ2-1 better. The CDR3 sequence is 15 residues long. The V gene's germline CDR1 is SGHTA and CDR2 FQGTGA. The DNA of the CDR3 is TGTGCCAGCAGCTTAACAGGCACTAGCGACAATGAGCAGTTCTTC. Residues: CASSLTGTSDNEQFF.

The chain links TRBV4-1 to TRBJ2-3; D is possibly TRBD1 (6 bases). The V end was cut by 3 bases, the J end by 3 bases, with 16 bases between. Germline V gene lookup returns CDR1 MGHRA and CDR2 YSYEKL. This CDR3 is 16 amino acids long. The CDR3 region has the DNA TGCGCCAGCAGCCATTCCCCAGGGGAGACTACAGATACGCAGTATTTT. It translates to CASSHSPGETTDTQYF.

The chain carries TRBV7-9 and TRBJ2-5; D gene uncertain. V was trimmed by 9 bases and J by 2 bases, leaving 13 bases between them. The CDR3 contains 13 residues. Germline V gene lookup returns CDR1 SEHNR and CDR2 FQNEAQ (reference sequence). As DNA, the CDR3 is TGTGCCAGTAGATTCCGTGGGCAAGAGACCCAGTACTTC. Amino acids: CASRFRGQETQYF.

Only a few counts were recorded for this clonotype. The genes are TRBV12-3 or TRBV12-4 and TRBJ2-6; D perhaps matches TRBD2 (5 bases). The CDR3 is 15 amino acids. Trimming left V 3 bases short and J 11 bases short, with 17 bases between. DNA of the CDR3: TGTGCCAGCAGTTTTTGGGCCACGGGAAAGGACGTCCTGACTTTC. This codes for CASSFWATGKDVLTF.

J is TRBJ2-2 and V is TRBV24-1, with D tentatively TRBD2 (6 bases). The CDR3 length is 13 residues. Trimming pared 4 bases from V and 7 bases from J, leaving 9 bases between. Looked up from germline, CDR1 is KGHDR and CDR2 is SFDVKD. The CDR3, as DNA: TGTGCCACCAGTGAGGGGGGATACGGGGAGCTGTTTTTT. Amino acids: CATSEGGYGELFF.

The chain is built from TRBV6-5 and TRBJ1-2; tentative D call: TRBD1 (5 bases). The V end was cut by 6 bases, the J end by 5 bases, with 16 bases between. CDR3 size: 14 residues. Germline CDR1 and CDR2: MNHEY and SVGAGI. In DNA form, the CDR3 reads TGTGCCAGCAGCCGCATCGGGCAGGGTTATGGCTACACCTTC. Amino acid sequence: CASSRIGQGYGYTF.

This clonotype occurred a few times. The chain recombines TRBV13 with TRBJ2-7; 10 positions agree with TRBD1. Germline trimming cut 5 bases from V and 1 base from J; bases unmatched to any gene: 5. The CDR3 length is 15 residues. Germline CDR1 and CDR2: PRHDT and FYEKMQ (reference sequence). CDR3 protein: CASSARDRGSYEQYF. CDR3 nucleotide sequence: TGTGCCAGCAGCGCCCGGGACAGGGGATCCTACGAGCAGTACTTC.

There are a few counts of this clonotype. CDR3 in DNA: TGTGCCAGCAGTTACCCTCGGGGAAAGGCCCTCATCCGCACGACTGAAGCTTTCTTT. Its translation is CASSYPRGKALIRTTEAFF. J is TRBJ1-1 and V is TRBV6-5; D is undetermined. The CDR3 is 19 residues long. Between the trimmed V and J ends, which lost 2 bases and 5 bases, there was a span of 27 bases. Germline lookup yields CDR1 MNHEY and CDR2 SVGAGI.

The chain uses TRBV19 and TRBJ1-2; 12 bases line up with TRBD1. Per the germline V gene, CDR1 is LNHDA and CDR2 is SQIVND (reference sequence). V trimming: 9 bases; J trimming: 6 bases; junction bases outside the gene matches: 2. This CDR3 contains 12 residues. Here the CDR3 reads CASWDRGHGYTF. CDR3 nucleotides: TGTGCCAGCTGGGACAGGGGGCATGGCTACACCTTC.

The chain has TRBV5-1 and TRBJ1-5; possibly TRBD1 for D (6 bases). Germline V gene lookup returns CDR1 SGHRS and CDR2 YFSETQ. V lost 7 bases, J lost 0 bases, and 23 bases lay in between. The CDR3 extends over 18 amino acids. Written as DNA, the CDR3 is TGCGCCAGCCCTAAGGGAGCAGGGTGGGGACATAGCAATCAGCCCCAGCATTTT. Translation: CASPKGAGWGHSNQPQHF.

This sequence joins TRBV12-3 or TRBV12-4 and TRBJ2-1; TRBD2 is a possible D gene (5 bases). The CDR3 is made up of 12 amino acids. V lost 6 bases and J lost 7, with 10 bases in between. CDR3 in amino acids: CASSQSGNEQFF. CDR3 DNA: TGTGCCAGCAGCCAAAGCGGTAATGAGCAGTTCTTC.

V gene TRBV7-9 combines with J gene TRBJ2-5; D gene ambiguous. Germline lookup yields CDR1 SEHNR and CDR2 FQNEAQ (reference sequence). Between the trimmed V and J ends, which lost 3 bases and 0 bases, there was a span of 11 bases. CDR3 length: 15 amino acids. Written as DNA, the CDR3 is TGTGCCAGCAGCTTCCGCCAGGTCTACCAAGAGACCCAGTACTTC. Protein: CASSFRQVYQETQYF.

The V call is TRBV6-1, the J call TRBJ1-4, with D perhaps TRBD1 (5 bases). V lost 2 bases and J 2 bases, leaving 9 bases between the germline ends. The germline CDR1 and CDR2 sequences are MNHNS and SASEGT. This CDR3 region has 15 residues. CDR3 loop: CASSEWGGTNEKLFF. For the CDR3, the DNA is TGTGCCAGCAGTGAATGGGGCGGCACTAATGAAAAACTGTTTTTT.

V is TRBV6-5 and J is TRBJ2-5; D call uncertain. The last part of the DNA fits TRBJ2-1 better; the J call may be wrong. The CDR3 has 12 residues. Germline assignment: CDR1 MNHEY and CDR2 SVGAGI. For the CDR3, the DNA is TGTGCCAGCAGTTACTCGTTCTATGAGCAGTTCTTC. Translating it yields CASSYSFYEQFF.

The CDR3 DNA reads as TGTGCCAGCAGTGAAGCTAACCAGGGTACCCGAAGTGAAAAACTGTTTTTT. Translated: CASSEANQGTRSEKLFF. The V and J genes are TRBV2 and TRBJ1-4; a weak D match, TRBD1 (5 bases). CDR1 is SNHLY, CDR2 FYNNEI, per germline. This CDR3 has 17 amino acids. V was cut by 0 bases and J by 7 bases, with 18 bases left in between.

Of note for this clonotype: One end of the junction varies from germline; a read error may be responsible. The chain carries TRBV15 and TRBJ1-1; D unclear. The CDR3 consists of 13 residues. In germline, CDR1 is LNHNV, CDR2 YYDKDF (reference sequence). CDR3 residues: CATSSSGSTETFF. The DNA of the CDR3 is TGTGCCACCAGCAGTTCGGGGAGCACTGAAACTTTCTTT.

In the case of this clonotype: Sequence at one end of the junction differs from germline and may be a read error. This chain joins TRBV24-1 and TRBJ2-1; TRBD2 might be the D (5 bases). This CDR3 has 16 amino acids. Germline CDR1 is KGHDR and CDR2 is SFDVKD. In DNA, the CDR3 is TGTGCCACCAGTGATTCGCAGACCGGACTTTTGGAGACCCAGTGCTTC. Its protein is CATSDSQTGLLETQCF.

In this sample, this clonotype turned up a few times. The V call is TRBV5-5, the J call TRBJ2-3; TRBD2 matches 11 bases. The V gene's germline CDR1 is SGHKS and CDR2 YYEKEE (reference sequence). The junction had 7 bases not matched to a gene; V was cut back by 0 bases and J by 1 base. The CDR3 sequence is 18 residues long. Here the CDR3 reads CASSLARKGLAGTDTQYF. The CDR3 DNA sequence: TGTGCCAGCAGCTTGGCTCGTAAGGGACTAGCGGGCACAGATACGCAGTATTTT.

This clonotype came up a few times. The chain is built from TRBV29-1 and TRBJ2-5, with 9 nucleotides matching TRBD1. The V and J ends lost 3 bases and 5 bases, in that order; junction bases with no gene match: 7. The CDR3 is 14 amino acids. Germline CDR1 is SQVTM and CDR2 is ANQGSEA. The CDR3 DNA reads as TGCAGCGTTGAGCGGCCGGGACAGGGCGAGACCCAGTACTTC. The encoded protein is CSVERPGQGETQYF.

The chain carries TRBV3-1 and TRBJ1-5; no clear D gene. There are 15 residues in the CDR3. Trimming cost V 0 bases and J 7 bases, with 13 bases left between them. Germline loops: CDR1 LGHDT, CDR2 YNNKEL (reference sequence). CDR3: CASSQDRWVGQPQHF. CDR3 DNA sequence: TGTGCCAGCAGCCAAGATCGGTGGGTCGGGCAGCCCCAGCATTTT. Complete variable domain (other parts from reference TRBV3-1 and TRBJ1-5): DTAVSQTPKYLVTQMGNDKSIKCEQNLGHDTMYWYKQDSKKFLKIMFSYNNKELIINETVPNRFSPKSPDKAHLNLHINSLELGDSAVYFCASSQDRWVGQPQHFGDGTRLSIL.

This clonotype showed up just a few times. The V call is TRBV5-1, the J call TRBJ2-7; D is unresolved. CDR3 length: 14 amino acids. Trimming shortened V by 0 bases and J by 2 bases, and 9 bases separated the two germline ends. From germline, CDR1 is SGHRS and CDR2 YFSETQ. CDR3 DNA sequence: TGCGCCAGCAGCTTGGCTTCCCAGACCTACGAGCAGTACTTC. It encodes CASSLASQTYEQYF.

About this clonotype itself: The germline gene is not matched at one end of the junction; a read error may be the cause. In nucleotides, the CDR3 is TGTGCCAGCAGCCCGACCGGGAGGGGGCCGACAGATATGCAGTATTTT. Residues: CASSPTGRGPTDMQYF. The chain has TRBV7-2 and TRBJ2-3; tentatively, D is TRBD2 (8 bases). There are 16 residues in the CDR3. Germline V lookup: CDR1 SGHTA, CDR2 FQGNSA.

V usage is TRBV20-1 and J usage is TRBJ2-7; TRBD2 matches 8 bases. Germline V CDR1 and CDR2: DFQATT, SNEGSKA (reference sequence). V lost 3 bases and J lost 2; bases outside the gene matches: 3. CDR3 size: 13 residues. The CDR3 nucleotides are TGCAGTGCTAGTCGGGGGGGTCCCTACGAGCAGTACTTC. Its translation: CSASRGGPYEQYF.

This clonotype showed up just a few times. V gene TRBV12-3 or TRBV12-4 combines with J gene TRBJ1-3; TRBD1 aligns across 10 bases. With V trimmed by 5 bases and J by 6 bases, 4 bases remained unmatched. This CDR3 has 14 residues. CDR3 DNA sequence: TGTGCCAGCAGTCTCGGGACAGGGGTAAACACCATATATTTT. Encoded protein: CASSLGTGVNTIYF.

In this sample, this clonotype turned up a few times. The chain links TRBV20-1 to TRBJ1-2; no firm D call. Germline CDR1 and CDR2: DFQATT and SNEGSKA (reference sequence). The CDR3 spans 16 residues. Between the trimmed V and J ends, which lost 5 bases and 8 bases, there was a span of 27 bases. The CDR3 sequence is CSAPPLSIAEVGGYTF. Here the CDR3 DNA reads TGCAGTGCTCCCCCCTTGAGCATCGCAGAGGTTGGAGGCTACACCTTC.